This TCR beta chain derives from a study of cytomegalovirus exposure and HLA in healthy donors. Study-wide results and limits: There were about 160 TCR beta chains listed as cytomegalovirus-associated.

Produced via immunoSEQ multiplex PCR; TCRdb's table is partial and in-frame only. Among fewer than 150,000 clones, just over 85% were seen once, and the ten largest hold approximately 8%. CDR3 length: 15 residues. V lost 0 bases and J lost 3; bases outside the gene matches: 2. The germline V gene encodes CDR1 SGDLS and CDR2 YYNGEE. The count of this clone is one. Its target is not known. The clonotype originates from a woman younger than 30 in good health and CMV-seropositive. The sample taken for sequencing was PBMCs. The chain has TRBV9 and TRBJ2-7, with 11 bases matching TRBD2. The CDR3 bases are TGTGCCAGCAGCGTAGCCGGGACTAGCGGCTACGAGCAGTACTTC. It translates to CASSVAGTSGYEQYF.